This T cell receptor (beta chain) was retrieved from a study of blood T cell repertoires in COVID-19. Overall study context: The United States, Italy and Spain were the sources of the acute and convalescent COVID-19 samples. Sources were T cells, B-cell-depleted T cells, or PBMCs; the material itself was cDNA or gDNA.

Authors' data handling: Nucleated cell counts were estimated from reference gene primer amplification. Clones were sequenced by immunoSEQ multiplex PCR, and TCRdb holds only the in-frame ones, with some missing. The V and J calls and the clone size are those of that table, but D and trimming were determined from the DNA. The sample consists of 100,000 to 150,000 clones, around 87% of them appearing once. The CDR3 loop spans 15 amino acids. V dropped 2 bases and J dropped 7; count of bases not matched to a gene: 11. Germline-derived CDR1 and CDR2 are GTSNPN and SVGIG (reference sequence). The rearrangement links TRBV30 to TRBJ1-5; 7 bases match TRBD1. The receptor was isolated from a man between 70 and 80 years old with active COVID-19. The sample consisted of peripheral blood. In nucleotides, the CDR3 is TGTGCCTGGAGTAAACAGGGGAGAGTTGGACAGCCCCAGCATTTT. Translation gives CAWSKQGRVGQPQHF. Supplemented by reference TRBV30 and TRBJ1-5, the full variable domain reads SQTIHQWPATLVQPVGSPLSLECTVEGTSNPNLYWYRQAAGRGLQLLFYSVGIGQISSEVPQNLSASRPQDRQFILSSKKLLLSDSGFYLCAWSKQGRVGQPQHFGDGTRLSIL.